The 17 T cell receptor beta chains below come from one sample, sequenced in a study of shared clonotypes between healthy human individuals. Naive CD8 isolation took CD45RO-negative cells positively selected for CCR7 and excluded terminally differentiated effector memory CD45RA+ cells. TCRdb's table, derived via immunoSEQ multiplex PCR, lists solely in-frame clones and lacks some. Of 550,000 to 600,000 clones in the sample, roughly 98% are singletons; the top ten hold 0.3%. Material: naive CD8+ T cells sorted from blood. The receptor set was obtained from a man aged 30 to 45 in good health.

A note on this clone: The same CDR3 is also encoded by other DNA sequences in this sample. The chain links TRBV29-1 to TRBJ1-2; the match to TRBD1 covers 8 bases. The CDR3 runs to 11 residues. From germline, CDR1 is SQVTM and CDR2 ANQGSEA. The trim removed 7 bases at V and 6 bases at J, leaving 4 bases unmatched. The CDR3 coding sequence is TGCAGCGCCGAGGACAGGGATGGCTACACCTTC. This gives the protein CSAEDRDGYTF.

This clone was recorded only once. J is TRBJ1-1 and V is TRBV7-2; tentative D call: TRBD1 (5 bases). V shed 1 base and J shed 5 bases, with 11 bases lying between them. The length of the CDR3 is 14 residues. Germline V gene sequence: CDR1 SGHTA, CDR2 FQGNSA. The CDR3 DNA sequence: TGTGCCAGCAGCTTAGTATCTGGGGGTACTGAAGCTTTCTTT. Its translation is CASSLVSGGTEAFF.

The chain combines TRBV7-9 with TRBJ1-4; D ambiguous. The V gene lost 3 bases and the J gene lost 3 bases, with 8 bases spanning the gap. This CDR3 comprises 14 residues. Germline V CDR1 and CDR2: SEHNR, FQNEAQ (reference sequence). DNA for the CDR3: TGTGCCAGCAGCTTGGGCGCACCTAATGAAAAACTGTTTTTT. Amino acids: CASSLGAPNEKLFF. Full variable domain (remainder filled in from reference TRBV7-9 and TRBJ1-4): DTGVSQNPRHKITKRGQNVTFRCDPISEHNRLYWYRQTLGQGPEFLTYFQNEAQLEKSRLLSDRFSAERPKGSFSTLEIQRTEQGDSAMYLCASSLGAPNEKLFFGSGTQLSVL.

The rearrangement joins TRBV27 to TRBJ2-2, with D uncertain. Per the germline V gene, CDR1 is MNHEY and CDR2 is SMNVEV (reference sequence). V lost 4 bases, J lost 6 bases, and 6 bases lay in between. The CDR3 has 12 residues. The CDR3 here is CASSSPPGELFF. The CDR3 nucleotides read TGTGCCAGCAGTTCCCCCCCCGGGGAGCTGTTTTTT.

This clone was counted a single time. In DNA form, the CDR3 reads TGTGCCAGCAGCTTAGGATCTGGAAGCGAGCAGTACTTC. Protein product: CASSLGSGSEQYF. The chain links TRBV11-3 to TRBJ2-7; no reliable D call. This CDR3 is 13 amino acids long. The V end lost 1 base, the J end lost 6 bases, and 10 bases lay between the germline ends. Looked up from germline, CDR1 is SGHNT and CDR2 is YENEEA.

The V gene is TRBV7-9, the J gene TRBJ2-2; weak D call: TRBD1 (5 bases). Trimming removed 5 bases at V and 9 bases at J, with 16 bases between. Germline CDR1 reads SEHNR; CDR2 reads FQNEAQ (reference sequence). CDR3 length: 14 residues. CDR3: CASSPRGSDRELFF. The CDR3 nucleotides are TGTGCCAGCAGCCCTAGGGGCTCCGACCGGGAGCTGTTTTTT.

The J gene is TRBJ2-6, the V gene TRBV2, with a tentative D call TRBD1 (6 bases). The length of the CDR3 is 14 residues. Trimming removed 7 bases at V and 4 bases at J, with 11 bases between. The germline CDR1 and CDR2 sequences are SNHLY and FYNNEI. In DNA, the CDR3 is TGTGCCAGCAACCAGGGGACAGGGGCCAACGTCCTGACTTTC. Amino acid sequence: CASNQGTGANVLTF.

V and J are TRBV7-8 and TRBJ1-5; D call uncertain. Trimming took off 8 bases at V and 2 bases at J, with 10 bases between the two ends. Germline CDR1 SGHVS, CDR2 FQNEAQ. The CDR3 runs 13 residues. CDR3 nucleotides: TGTGCCAGCGCTGGGAGGGGCAATCAGCCCCAGCATTTT. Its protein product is CASAGRGNQPQHF.

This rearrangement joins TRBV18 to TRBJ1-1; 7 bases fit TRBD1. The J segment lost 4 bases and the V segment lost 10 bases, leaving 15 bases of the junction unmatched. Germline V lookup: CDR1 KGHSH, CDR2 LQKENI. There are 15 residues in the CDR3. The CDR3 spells CATDNLFDRATEAFF. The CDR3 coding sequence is TGTGCCACCGACAATCTTTTCGACAGGGCCACTGAAGCTTTCTTT.

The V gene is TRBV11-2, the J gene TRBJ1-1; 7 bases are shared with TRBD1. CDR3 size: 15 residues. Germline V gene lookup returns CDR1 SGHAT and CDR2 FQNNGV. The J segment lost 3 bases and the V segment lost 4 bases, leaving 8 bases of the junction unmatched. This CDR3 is CASSSFSGGDTEAFF. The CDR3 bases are TGTGCCAGCAGCTCGTTCTCAGGGGGGGACACTGAAGCTTTCTTT. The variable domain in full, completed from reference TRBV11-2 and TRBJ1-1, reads EAGVAQSPRYKIIEKRQSVAFWCNPISGHATLYWYQQILGQGPKLLIQFQNNGVVDDSQLPKDRFSAERLKGVDSTLKIQPAKLEDSAVYLCASSSFSGGDTEAFFGQGTRLTVV.

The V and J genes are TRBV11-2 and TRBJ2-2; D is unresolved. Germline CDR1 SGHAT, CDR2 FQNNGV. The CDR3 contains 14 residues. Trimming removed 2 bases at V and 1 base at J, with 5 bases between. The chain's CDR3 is CASSLRLNTGELFF. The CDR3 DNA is TGTGCCAGCAGCTTACGACTGAACACCGGGGAGCTGTTTTTT.

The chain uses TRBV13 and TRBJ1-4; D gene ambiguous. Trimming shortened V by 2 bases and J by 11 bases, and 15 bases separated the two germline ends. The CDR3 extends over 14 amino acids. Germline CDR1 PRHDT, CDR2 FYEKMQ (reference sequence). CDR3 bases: TGTGCCAGCAGCTTACGGCAGGCGCGGCTGAAACTGTTTTTT. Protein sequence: CASSLRQARLKLFF.

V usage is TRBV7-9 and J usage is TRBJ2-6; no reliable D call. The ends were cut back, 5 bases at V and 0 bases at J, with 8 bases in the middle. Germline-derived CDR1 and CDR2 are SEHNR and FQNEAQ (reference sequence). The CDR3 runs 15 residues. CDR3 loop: CASSRTISGANVLTF. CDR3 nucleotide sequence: TGTGCCAGCAGCCGAACAATCTCTGGGGCCAACGTCCTGACTTTC.

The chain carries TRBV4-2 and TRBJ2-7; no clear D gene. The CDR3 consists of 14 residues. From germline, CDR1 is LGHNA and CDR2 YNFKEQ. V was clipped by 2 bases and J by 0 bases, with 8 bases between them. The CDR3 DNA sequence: TGTGCCAGCAGCCAATACCTAAGCTCCTACGAGCAGTACTTC. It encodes CASSQYLSSYEQYF.

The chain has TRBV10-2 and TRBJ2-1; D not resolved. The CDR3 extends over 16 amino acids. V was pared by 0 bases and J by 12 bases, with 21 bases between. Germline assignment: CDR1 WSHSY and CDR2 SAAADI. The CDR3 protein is CASSESLGPHFFGQFF. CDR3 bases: TGCGCCAGCAGTGAGTCTTTAGGACCGCATTTTTTCGGGCAGTTCTTC.

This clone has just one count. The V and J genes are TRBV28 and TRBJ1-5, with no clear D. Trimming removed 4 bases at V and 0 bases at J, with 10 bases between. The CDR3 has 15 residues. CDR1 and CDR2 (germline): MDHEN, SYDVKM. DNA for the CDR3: TGTGCCAGCAGTTATTCAGATCCTAGCAATCAGCCCCAGCATTTT. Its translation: CASSYSDPSNQPQHF.

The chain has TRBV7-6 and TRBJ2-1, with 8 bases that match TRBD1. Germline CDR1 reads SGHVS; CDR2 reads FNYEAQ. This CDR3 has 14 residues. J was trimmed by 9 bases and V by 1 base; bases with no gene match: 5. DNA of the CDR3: TGTGCCAGCAGCTTAGAGCCAGGGGGCTTTGAGCAGTTCTTC. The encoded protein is CASSLEPGGFEQFF. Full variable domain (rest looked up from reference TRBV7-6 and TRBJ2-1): GAGVSQSPRYKVTKRGQDVALRCDPISGHVSLYWYRQALGQGPEFLTYFNYEAQQDKSGLPNDRFSAERPEGSISTLTIQRTEQRDSAMYRCASSLEPGGFEQFFGPGTRLTVL.